What follows are 8 T cell receptor beta chains derived from one specimen sequenced in a study of T cells in Graves' hyperthyroidism and ophthalmopathy. The TCR beta CDR3 regions underwent amplification using RNA transcripts as the source. A set of HTBI primers served as the primers for a first-round RT-PCR of the TCR CDR3. TCRdb reprocessed the multiplex PCR reads with MiXCR, giving one entry per CDR3 protein. The sample consists of 300,000 to 400,000 distinct CDR3 sequences, 15% to 20% of them appearing once. The source material was blood. The receptor set was obtained from a woman between 45 and 60 years old with Graves' hyperthyroidism.

This clonotype has only a few counts. A much larger clone sits a single nucleotide away, making a read error possible. The chain uses TRBV20-1 and TRBJ1-3, with 7 bases lining up with TRBD1. The CDR3 runs to 13 residues. Germline V gene sequence: CDR1 DFQATT, CDR2 SNEGSKA (reference sequence). CDR3 region: CSARTGTGNTVYF. In nucleotides, the CDR3 is TGCAGTGCTAGGACAGGGACGGGAAACACCGTATATTTT.

This clonotype showed up many times. V usage is TRBV27 and J usage is TRBJ2-7, with 13 bases that match TRBD2. This CDR3 comprises 15 residues. Germline values: CDR1 MNHEY, CDR2 SMNVEV (reference sequence). V was pared by 5 bases and J by 6 bases, with 7 bases of the junction left unmatched. The CDR3 loop reads CASSGRTSGRREQYF. The CDR3 coding sequence is TGTGCCAGCAGTGGACGGACTAGCGGGAGACGCGAGCAGTACTTC.

In this sample, this clonotype turned up many times. The chain recombines TRBV2 with TRBJ1-2; no reliable D call. The V end lost 7 bases, the J end lost 6 bases, and 15 bases lay between the germline ends. CDR3 size: 13 residues. Germline CDR1 is SNHLY and CDR2 is FYNNEI. CDR3 bases: TGTGCCAGCAACACACAGCTAAACGATGGCTACACCTTC. It specifies CASNTQLNDGYTF. Variable domain in full (rest from reference TRBV2 and TRBJ1-2): EPEVTQTPSHQVTQMGQEVILRCVPISNHLYFYWYRQILGQKVEFLVSFYNNEISEKSEIFDDQFSVERPDGSNFTLKIRSTKLEDSAMYFCASNTQLNDGYTFGSGTRLTVV.

This clonotype was detected a few times. This rearrangement joins TRBV15 to TRBJ1-1; D is unresolved. The V gene lost 5 bases and the J gene lost 1 base, with 11 bases spanning the gap. Germline assignment: CDR1 LNHNV and CDR2 YYDKDF (reference sequence). This CDR3 is 14 amino acids long. The chain's CDR3 is CATSLGGTNTEAFF. The CDR3 DNA is TGTGCCACCAGCCTCGGAGGAACGAACACTGAAGCTTTCTTT.

The rearrangement joins TRBV7-9 to TRBJ1-4; D perhaps matches TRBD1 (5 bases). The germline V gene encodes CDR1 SEHNR and CDR2 FQNEAQ (reference sequence). The germline V and J ends were trimmed by 7 bases and 6 bases, with 15 bases remaining between them. This CDR3 spans 14 amino acids. DNA of the CDR3: TGTGCCAGCAAAAAGGCAGGGACGGATGAAAAACTGTTTTTT. Translation: CASKKAGTDEKLFF.

This clonotype was counted many times. The gene calls are TRBV12-3 or TRBV12-4 and TRBJ2-5; 10 positions agree with TRBD2. The CDR3 contains 16 residues. With V trimmed by 2 bases and J by 3 bases, 6 bases remained unmatched. The CDR3 DNA follows: TGTGCCAGCAGTTTATCTTTAGCGGGGGGCAAAGAGACCCAGTACTTC. It translates to CASSLSLAGGKETQYF.

This clonotype was counted many times. This sequence joins TRBV7-9 and TRBJ1-3; maybe TRBD1 (6 bases). There are 15 residues in the CDR3. V dropped 3 bases and J dropped 0 bases, with 9 bases sitting between them. The germline gives CDR1 SEHNR, CDR2 FQNEAQ (reference sequence). This chain's CDR3 is CASSFRGFSGNTIYF. The CDR3 DNA follows: TGTGCCAGCAGCTTCAGGGGATTCTCTGGAAACACCATATATTTT.

This clonotype was seen more than once but under ten times. This chain connects TRBV20-1 to TRBJ1-6; the D is unclear. The CDR3 has 12 residues. In germline, CDR1 is DFQATT, CDR2 SNEGSKA (reference sequence). V was pared by 0 bases and J by 9 bases, with 6 bases between. The CDR3 spells CSARDAGSPLHF. In DNA form, the CDR3 reads TGCAGTGCTAGAGACGCAGGTTCACCCCTCCACTTT.